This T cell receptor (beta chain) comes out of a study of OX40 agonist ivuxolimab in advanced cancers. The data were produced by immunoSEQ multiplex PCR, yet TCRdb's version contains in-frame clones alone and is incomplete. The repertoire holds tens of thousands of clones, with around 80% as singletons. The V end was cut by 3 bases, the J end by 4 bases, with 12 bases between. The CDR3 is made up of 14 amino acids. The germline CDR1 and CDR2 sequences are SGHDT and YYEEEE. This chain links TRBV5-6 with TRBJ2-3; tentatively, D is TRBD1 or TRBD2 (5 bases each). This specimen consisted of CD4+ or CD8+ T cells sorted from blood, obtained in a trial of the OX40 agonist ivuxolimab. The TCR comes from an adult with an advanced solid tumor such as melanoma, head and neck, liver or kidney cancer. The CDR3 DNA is TGTGCCAGCAGCTCCACGGGGCGCGCAGATACGCAGTATTTT. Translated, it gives CASSSTGRADTQYF.